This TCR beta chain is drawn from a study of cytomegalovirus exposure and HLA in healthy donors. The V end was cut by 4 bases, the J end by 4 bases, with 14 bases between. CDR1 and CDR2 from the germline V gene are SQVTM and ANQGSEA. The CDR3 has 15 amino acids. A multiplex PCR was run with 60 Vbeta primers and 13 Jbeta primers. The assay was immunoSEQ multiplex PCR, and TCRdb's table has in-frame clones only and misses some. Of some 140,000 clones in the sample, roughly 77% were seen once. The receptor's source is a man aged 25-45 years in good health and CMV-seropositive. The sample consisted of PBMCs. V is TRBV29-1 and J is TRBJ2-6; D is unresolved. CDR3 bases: TGCAGCGTTGGGTCGAGACTTTCAGGGGCCAACGTCCTGACTTTC. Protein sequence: CSVGSRLSGANVLTF.